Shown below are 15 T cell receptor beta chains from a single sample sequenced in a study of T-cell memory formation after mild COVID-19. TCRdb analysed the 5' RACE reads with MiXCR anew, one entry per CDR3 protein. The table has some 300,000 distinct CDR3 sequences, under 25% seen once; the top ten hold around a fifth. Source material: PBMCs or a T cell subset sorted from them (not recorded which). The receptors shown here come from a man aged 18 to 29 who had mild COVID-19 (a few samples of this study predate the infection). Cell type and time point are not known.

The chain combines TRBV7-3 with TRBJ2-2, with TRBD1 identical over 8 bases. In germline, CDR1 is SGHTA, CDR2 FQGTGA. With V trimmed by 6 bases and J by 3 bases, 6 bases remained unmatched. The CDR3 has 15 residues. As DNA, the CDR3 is TGTGCCAGCAGTCGGGACAGGCGGGACACCGGGGAGCTGTTTTTT. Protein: CASSRDRRDTGELFF.

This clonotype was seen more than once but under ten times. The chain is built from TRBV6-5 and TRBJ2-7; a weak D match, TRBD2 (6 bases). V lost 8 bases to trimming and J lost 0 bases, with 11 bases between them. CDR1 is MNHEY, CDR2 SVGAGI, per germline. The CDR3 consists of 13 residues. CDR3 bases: TGTGCCAGCGCTCTTAGCGGCTCCTACGAGCAGTACTTC. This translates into CASALSGSYEQYF.

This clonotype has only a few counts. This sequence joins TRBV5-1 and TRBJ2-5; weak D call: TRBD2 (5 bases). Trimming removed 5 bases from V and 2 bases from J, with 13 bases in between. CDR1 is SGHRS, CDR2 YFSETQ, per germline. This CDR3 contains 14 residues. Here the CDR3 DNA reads TGCGCCAGCAGTCCCCGACGGACTCAAGAGACCCAGTACTTC. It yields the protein CASSPRRTQETQYF.

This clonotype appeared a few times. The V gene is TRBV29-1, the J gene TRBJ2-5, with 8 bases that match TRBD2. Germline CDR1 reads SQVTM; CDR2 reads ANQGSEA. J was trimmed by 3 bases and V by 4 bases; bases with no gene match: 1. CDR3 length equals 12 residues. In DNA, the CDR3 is TGCAGCGTTGGGGGACTAGAAGAGACCCAGTACTTC. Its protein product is CSVGGLEETQYF.

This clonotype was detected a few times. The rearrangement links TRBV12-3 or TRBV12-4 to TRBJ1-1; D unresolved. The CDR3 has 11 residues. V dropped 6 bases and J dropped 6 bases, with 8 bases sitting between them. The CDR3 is CASSFGPEAFF. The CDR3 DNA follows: TGTGCCAGCAGCTTCGGCCCTGAAGCTTTCTTT.

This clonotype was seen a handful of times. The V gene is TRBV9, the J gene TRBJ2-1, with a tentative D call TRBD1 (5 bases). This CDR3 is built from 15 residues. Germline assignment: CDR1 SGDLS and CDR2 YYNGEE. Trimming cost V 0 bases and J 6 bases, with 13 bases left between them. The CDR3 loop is CASSVDVGLLNEQFF. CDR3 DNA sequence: TGTGCCAGCAGCGTAGATGTGGGGCTCCTCAATGAGCAGTTCTTC.

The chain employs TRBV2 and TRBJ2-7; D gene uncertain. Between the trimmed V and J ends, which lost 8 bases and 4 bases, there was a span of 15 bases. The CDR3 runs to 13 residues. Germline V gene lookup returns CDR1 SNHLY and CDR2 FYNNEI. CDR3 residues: CASQTHSQYEQYF. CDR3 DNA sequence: TGTGCCAGCCAGACCCACTCCCAATACGAGCAGTACTTC.

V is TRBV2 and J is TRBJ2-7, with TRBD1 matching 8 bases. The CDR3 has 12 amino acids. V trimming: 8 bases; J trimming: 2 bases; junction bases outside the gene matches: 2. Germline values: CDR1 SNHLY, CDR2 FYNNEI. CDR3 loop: CASVDRAYEQYF. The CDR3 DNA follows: TGTGCCAGCGTGGACAGGGCCTACGAGCAGTACTTC. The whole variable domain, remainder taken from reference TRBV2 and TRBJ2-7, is EPEVTQTPSHQVTQMGQEVILRCVPISNHLYFYWYRQILGQKVEFLVSFYNNEISEKSEIFDDQFSVERPDGSNFTLKIRSTKLEDSAMYFCASVDRAYEQYFGPGTRLTVT.

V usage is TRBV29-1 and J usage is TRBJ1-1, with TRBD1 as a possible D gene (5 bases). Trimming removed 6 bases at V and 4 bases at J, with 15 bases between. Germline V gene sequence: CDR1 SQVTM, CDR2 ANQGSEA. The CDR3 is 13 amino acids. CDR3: CSVGSGGGTEAFF. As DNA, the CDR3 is TGCAGCGTCGGCTCGGGGGGAGGCACTGAAGCTTTCTTT.

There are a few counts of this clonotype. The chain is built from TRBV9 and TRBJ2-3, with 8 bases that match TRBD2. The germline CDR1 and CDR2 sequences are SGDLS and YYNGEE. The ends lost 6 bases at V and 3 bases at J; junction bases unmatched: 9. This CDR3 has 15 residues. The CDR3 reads CASNQRGTSTDTQYF. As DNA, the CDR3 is TGTGCCAGCAATCAGCGGGGGACGTCGACAGATACGCAGTATTTT. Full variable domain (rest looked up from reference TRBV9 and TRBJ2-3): DSGVTQTPKHLITATGQRVTLRCSPRSGDLSVYWYQQSLDQGLQFLIQYYNGEERAKGNILERFSAQQFPDLHSELNLSSLELGDSALYFCASNQRGTSTDTQYFGPGTRLTVL.

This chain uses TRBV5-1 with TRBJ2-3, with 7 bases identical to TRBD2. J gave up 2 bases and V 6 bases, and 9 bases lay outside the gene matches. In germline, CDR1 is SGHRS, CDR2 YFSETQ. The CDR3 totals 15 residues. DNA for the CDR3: TGCGCCAGCACTGCCCGCGGGGGACTCACAGATACGCAGTATTTT. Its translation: CASTARGGLTDTQYF.

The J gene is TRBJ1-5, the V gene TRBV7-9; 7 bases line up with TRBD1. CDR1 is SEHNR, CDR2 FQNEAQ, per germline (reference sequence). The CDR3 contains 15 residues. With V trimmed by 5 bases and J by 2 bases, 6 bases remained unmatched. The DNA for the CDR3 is TGTGCCAGCAGCGCTACAGACAGGGGCAATCAGCCCCAGCATTTT. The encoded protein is CASSATDRGNQPQHF. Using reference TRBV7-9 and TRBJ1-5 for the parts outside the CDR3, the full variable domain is DTGVSQNPRHKITKRGQNVTFRCDPISEHNRLYWYRQTLGQGPEFLTYFQNEAQLEKSRLLSDRFSAERPKGSFSTLEIQRTEQGDSAMYLCASSATDRGNQPQHFGDGTRLSIL.

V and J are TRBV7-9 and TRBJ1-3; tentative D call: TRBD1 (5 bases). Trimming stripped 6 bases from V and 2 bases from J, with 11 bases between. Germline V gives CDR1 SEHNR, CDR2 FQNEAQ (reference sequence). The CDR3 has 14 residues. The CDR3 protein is CASRRQGAGNTIYF. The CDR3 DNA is TGTGCCAGCAGACGTCAGGGAGCTGGAAACACCATATATTTT.

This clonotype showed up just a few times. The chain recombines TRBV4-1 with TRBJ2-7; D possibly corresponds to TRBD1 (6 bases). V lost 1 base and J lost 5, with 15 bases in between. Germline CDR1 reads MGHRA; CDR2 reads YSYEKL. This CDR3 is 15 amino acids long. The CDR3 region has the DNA TGCGCCAGCAGCCAAGTTTATAGGGGGTCAGACGAGCAGTACTTC. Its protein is CASSQVYRGSDEQYF.

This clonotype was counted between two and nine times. CDR3 sequence reads: CASSEGTGPFF. The CDR3 DNA sequence: TGTGCCAGCAGCGAGGGGACAGGTCCGTTCTTC. The chain uses TRBV7-8 and TRBJ2-1, with 8 bases fitting TRBD1. Germline CDR1 and CDR2: SGHVS and FQNEAQ. CDR3 length: 11 amino acids. Trimming at V came to 5 bases and at J to 15 bases, leaving 6 bases not matched to a gene.